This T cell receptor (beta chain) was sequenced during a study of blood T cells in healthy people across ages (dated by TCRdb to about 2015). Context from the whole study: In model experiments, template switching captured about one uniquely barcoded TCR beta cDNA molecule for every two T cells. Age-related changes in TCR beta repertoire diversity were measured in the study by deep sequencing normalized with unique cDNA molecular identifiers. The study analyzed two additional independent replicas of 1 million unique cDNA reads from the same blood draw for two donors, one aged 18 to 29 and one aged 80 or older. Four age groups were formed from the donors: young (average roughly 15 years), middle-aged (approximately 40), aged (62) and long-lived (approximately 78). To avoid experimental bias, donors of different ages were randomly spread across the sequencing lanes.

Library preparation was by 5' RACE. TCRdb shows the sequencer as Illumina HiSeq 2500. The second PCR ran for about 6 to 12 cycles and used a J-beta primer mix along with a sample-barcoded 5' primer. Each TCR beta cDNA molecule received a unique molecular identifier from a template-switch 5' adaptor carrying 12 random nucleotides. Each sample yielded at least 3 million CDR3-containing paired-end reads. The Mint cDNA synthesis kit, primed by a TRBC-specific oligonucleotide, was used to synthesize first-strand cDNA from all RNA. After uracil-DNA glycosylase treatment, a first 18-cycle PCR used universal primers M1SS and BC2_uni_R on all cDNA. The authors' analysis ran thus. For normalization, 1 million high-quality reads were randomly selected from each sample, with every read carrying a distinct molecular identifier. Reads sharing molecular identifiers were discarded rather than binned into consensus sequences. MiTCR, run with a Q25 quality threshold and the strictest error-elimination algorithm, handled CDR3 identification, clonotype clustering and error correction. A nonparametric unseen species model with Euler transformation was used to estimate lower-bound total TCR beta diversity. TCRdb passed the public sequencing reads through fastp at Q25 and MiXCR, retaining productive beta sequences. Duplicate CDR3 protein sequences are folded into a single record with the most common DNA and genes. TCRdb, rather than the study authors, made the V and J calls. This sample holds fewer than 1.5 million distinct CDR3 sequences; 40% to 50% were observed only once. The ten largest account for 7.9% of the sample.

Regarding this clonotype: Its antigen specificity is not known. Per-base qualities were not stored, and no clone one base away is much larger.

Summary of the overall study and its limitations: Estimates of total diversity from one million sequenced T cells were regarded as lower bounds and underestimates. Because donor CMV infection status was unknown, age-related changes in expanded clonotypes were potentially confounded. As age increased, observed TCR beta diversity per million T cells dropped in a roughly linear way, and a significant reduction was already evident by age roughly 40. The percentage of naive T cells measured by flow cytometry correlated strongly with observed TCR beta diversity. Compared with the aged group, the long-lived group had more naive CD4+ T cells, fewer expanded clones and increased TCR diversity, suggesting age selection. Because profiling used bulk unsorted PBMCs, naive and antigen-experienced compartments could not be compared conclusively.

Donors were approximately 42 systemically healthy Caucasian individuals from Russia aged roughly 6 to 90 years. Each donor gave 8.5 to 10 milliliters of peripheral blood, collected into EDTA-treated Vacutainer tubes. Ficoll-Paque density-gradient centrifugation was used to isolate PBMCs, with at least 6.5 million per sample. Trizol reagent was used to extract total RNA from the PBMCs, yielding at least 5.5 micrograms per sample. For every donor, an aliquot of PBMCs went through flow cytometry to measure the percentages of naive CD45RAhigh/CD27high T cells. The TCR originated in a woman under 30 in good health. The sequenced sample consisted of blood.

The DNA sequence reads TGTGCCATCGCTTTCAGTAGCGATGAGCAGTACTTC. The encoded protein is CAIAFSSDEQYF. This chain is built from TRBV10-3 and TRBJ2-5, and possibly TRBD2, on 5 matching bases. V is cut by 8 bases and J by 11 bases, and the space between the germline ends is 18 bases. The germline V gene gives CDR1 as ENHRY and CDR2 as SYGVKD. The CDR3 covers 12 residues, taking in both the cysteine and the phenylalanine. Kept here is only the CDR3 DNA, which spans 36 bases and is read in frame from base 1.